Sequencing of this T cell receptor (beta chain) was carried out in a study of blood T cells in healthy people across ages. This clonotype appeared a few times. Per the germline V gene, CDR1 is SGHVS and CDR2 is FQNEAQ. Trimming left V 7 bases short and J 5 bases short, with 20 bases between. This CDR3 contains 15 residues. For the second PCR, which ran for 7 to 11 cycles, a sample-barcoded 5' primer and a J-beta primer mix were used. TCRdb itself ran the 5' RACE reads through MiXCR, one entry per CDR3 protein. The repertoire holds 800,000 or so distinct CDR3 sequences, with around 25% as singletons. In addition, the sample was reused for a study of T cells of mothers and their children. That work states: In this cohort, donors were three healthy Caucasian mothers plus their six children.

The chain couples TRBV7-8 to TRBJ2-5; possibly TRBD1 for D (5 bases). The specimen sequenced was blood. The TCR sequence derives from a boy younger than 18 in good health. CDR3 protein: CASTSLGQGKETQYF. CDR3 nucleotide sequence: TGTGCCAGCACCTCCCTAGGCCAGGGAAAGGAGACCCAGTACTTC.